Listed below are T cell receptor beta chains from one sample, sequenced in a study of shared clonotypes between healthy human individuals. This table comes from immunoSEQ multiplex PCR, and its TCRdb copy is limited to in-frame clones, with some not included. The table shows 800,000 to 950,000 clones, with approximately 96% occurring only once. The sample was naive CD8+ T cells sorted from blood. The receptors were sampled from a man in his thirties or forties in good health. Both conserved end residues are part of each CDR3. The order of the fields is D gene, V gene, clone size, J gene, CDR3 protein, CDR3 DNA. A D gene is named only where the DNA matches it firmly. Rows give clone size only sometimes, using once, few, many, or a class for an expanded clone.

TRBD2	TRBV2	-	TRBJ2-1	CASPNSGIYNEQFF	TGTGCCAGCCCAAACAGCGGGATCTACAATGAGCAGTTCTTC
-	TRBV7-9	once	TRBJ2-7	CASSSPQGPSYEQYF	TGTGCCAGCAGCTCCCCTCAGGGACCCTCCTACGAGCAGTACTTC
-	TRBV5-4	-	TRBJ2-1	CASSADSYNEQFF	TGTGCCAGCAGCGCCGACAGCTACAATGAGCAGTTCTTC
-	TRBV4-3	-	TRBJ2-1	CASSREDYNEQFF	TGCGCCAGCAGCCGAGAGGACTACAATGAGCAGTTCTTC
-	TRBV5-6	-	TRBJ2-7	CASTPRDEQYF	TGTGCCAGCACCCCCAGGGACGAGCAGTACTTC
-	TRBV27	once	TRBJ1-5	CASSSWADSNQPQHF	TGTGCCAGCAGCAGTTGGGCAGATAGCAATCAGCCCCAGCATTTT
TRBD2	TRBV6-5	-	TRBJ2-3	CASTKLAGARDTQYF	TGTGCCAGCACAAAACTAGCGGGAGCTAGAGATACGCAGTATTTT
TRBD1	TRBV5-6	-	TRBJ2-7	CASSGTGTGNEQYF	TGTGCCAGCAGCGGTACCGGGACAGGTAACGAGCAGTACTTC
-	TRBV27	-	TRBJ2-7	CASSLGDGSYEQYF	TGTGCCAGCAGTTTAGGGGATGGGTCCTACGAGCAGTACTTC
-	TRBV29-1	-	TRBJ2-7	CSVEVQGWEQYF	TGCAGCGTTGAAGTTCAAGGGTGGGAGCAGTACTTC
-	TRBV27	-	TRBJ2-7	CASSLGTSYEQYF	TGTGCCAGCAGTCTAGGGACGTCCTACGAGCAGTACTTC
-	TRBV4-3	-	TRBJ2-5	CASSQEGRGQDQYF	TGCGCCAGCAGCCAAGAGGGCCGGGGTCAAGACCAGTACTTC
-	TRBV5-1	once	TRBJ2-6	CASSLVKGTGANVLTF	TGCGCCAGCAGCTTGGTCAAGGGGACCGGGGCCAACGTCCTGACTTTC
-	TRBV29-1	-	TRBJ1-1	CSVEDPGGAEAFF	TGCAGCGTTGAAGACCCTGGGGGGGCTGAAGCTTTCTTT
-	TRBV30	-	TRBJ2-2	CACSPGNTGELFF	TGTGCCTGCTCACCAGGGAACACCGGGGAGCTGTTTTTT